The 18 T cell receptor beta chains presented below share a single source sample, sequenced in a study of blood T cell repertoires in COVID-19. Here immunoSEQ multiplex PCR was the method, and the copy in TCRdb shows in-frame clones only, minus some. The sample holds about 30,000 clones, 87% seen once. Sequencing was done on a sample of peripheral blood. These receptors all come from a man aged 55 to 69 with active COVID-19.

The rearrangement links TRBV30 to TRBJ2-6, with a tentative D call TRBD2 (5 bases). V lost 8 bases and J 4 bases, leaving 15 bases between the germline ends. The CDR3 runs 14 residues. Per the germline V gene, CDR1 is GTSNPN and CDR2 is SVGIG (reference sequence). CDR3: CASPGVGGANVLTF. The CDR3 nucleotides read TGTGCCAGTCCCGGGGTAGGGGGGGCCAACGTCCTGACTTTC.

CDR3 DNA sequence: TGTGCCAGCAGTTACTCGAAAAGGGGCTACACCGGGGAGCTGTTTTTT. Translating it yields CASSYSKRGYTGELFF. This chain joins TRBV6-5 and TRBJ2-2; TRBD1 is a possible D gene (5 bases). CDR1 and CDR2 (germline): MNHEY, SVGAGI. The CDR3 loop spans 16 amino acids. Trimming pared 0 bases from V and 3 bases from J, leaving 11 bases between.

The chain recombines TRBV27 with TRBJ2-7, with 10 bases fitting TRBD1. Germline V lookup: CDR1 MNHEY, CDR2 SMNVEV (reference sequence). V was clipped by 1 base and J by 5 bases; unmatched bases: 5. The CDR3 has 15 amino acids. This CDR3 reads CASSLYVTGGDEQYF. CDR3 bases: TGTGCCAGCAGTTTATATGTGACAGGGGGCGACGAGCAGTACTTC.

V usage is TRBV10-3 and J usage is TRBJ2-7; 10 bases map to TRBD2. The ends lost 10 bases at V and 0 bases at J; junction bases unmatched: 3. From germline, CDR1 is ENHRY and CDR2 SYGVKD. CDR3 length equals 13 residues. The CDR3 sequence: CATLAGDSYEQYF. In nucleotides, the CDR3 is TGTGCCACCCTAGCGGGGGACTCCTACGAGCAGTACTTC.

The chain is built from TRBV9 and TRBJ1-2; D gene unclear. Germline V gives CDR1 SGDLS, CDR2 YYNGEE. This CDR3 is built from 13 residues. V was cut by 0 bases and J by 5 bases, with 8 bases left in between. In DNA form, the CDR3 reads TGTGCCAGCAGCGTAGGTGGAGGGTATGGCTACACCTTC. This gives the protein CASSVGGGYGYTF. The full variable domain, its missing parts supplied by reference TRBV9 and TRBJ1-2, is DSGVTQTPKHLITATGQRVTLRCSPRSGDLSVYWYQQSLDQGLQFLIQYYNGEERAKGNILERFSAQQFPDLHSELNLSSLELGDSALYFCASSVGGGYGYTFGSGTRLTVV.

This chain uses TRBV23-1 with TRBJ1-5, with D unresolved. TRBV23-1 is assigned to the ORF class and has an uncertain function. V lost 6 bases, J lost 0 bases, and 9 bases lay in between. The CDR3 loop spans 14 amino acids. CDR3 sequence reads: CASRKCGSNQPQHF. The CDR3 nucleotides read TGCGCCAGCAGGAAGTGCGGTAGCAATCAGCCCCAGCATTTT.

J is TRBJ1-2 and V is TRBV28; D might be TRBD1 (6 bases). This CDR3 has 20 residues. V lost 5 bases to trimming and J lost 0 bases, with 28 bases between them. Per germline, CDR1 MDHEN and CDR2 SYDVKM. CDR3 nucleotides: TGTGCCAGCAGTCAGCTTATCCTCGGCAGGGGCGATAGCTCTAACTATGGCTACACCTTC. Protein: CASSQLILGRGDSSNYGYTF.

The chain uses TRBV4-1 and TRBJ2-2; 8 bases fit TRBD1. V trimming: 0 bases; J trimming: 4 bases; junction bases outside the gene matches: 1. CDR1 and CDR2 from the germline V gene are MGHRA and YSYEKL. The CDR3 length is 15 residues. Written as DNA, the CDR3 is TGCGCCAGCAGCCAAGAGGACAGGGTCACCGGGGAGCTGTTTTTT. It encodes CASSQEDRVTGELFF.

This chain connects TRBV5-1 to TRBJ1-5; 7 bases line up with TRBD1. Germline V gene data show CDR1 as SGHRS and CDR2 as YFSETQ. The CDR3 has 15 residues. V gave up 4 bases and J gave up 0 bases; unmatched junction bases: 4. The CDR3, as DNA: TGCGCCAGCAGCCCCGGGACAGTTAGCAATCAGCCCCAGCATTTT. Translation: CASSPGTVSNQPQHF.

V and J are TRBV6-5 and TRBJ1-1, with TRBD1 identical over 8 bases. V lost 6 bases, J lost 5 bases, and 2 bases stayed unmatched. The CDR3 runs 12 residues. In germline, CDR1 is MNHEY, CDR2 SVGAGI. The CDR3 nucleotides read TGTGCCAGCAGCCGACAGGGGACTGAAGCTTTCTTT. Translating it yields CASSRQGTEAFF.

The chain combines TRBV20-1 with TRBJ2-3; the match to TRBD2 covers 9 bases. CDR1 DFQATT and CDR2 SNEGSKA come from the germline V gene (reference sequence). This CDR3 is built from 14 residues. V shed 3 bases, J shed 3 bases, and the junction held 4 bases outside the gene matches. CDR3 sequence reads: CSASEGLATDTQYF. The DNA of the CDR3 is TGCAGTGCTAGTGAGGGACTAGCTACAGATACGCAGTATTTT.

The chain links TRBV11-2 to TRBJ2-7; 7 positions agree with TRBD1. CDR3 size: 15 residues. Germline CDR1 is SGHAT and CDR2 is FQNNGV. The V and J ends lost 3 bases and 3 bases, in that order; junction bases with no gene match: 8. The CDR3 bases are TGTGCCAGCAGCTTGACAGGGATTTTGAACTACGAGCAGTACTTC. This encodes CASSLTGILNYEQYF.

This clone occurred once. The chain couples TRBV2 to TRBJ2-3; no definite D call. The V end lost 2 bases, the J end lost 0 bases, and 9 bases lay between the germline ends. The CDR3 covers 15 residues. Germline values: CDR1 SNHLY, CDR2 FYNNEI. The CDR3: CASSEKQFSTDTQYF. The CDR3 nucleotides are TGTGCCAGCAGTGAAAAACAGTTCAGCACAGATACGCAGTATTTT.

This sequence joins TRBV7-2 and TRBJ1-2; 9 bases map to TRBD1. Trimming took 4 bases from V and 5 from J; bases not matched to a gene: 5. This CDR3 region has 14 residues. The germline CDR1 and CDR2 sequences are SGHTA and FQGNSA. The CDR3 nucleotides are TGTGCCAGCAGCTCGGGACAGGGTCTTTATGGCTACACCTTC. Protein: CASSSGQGLYGYTF.

The chain carries TRBV6-5 and TRBJ2-4; 9 bases match TRBD1. The CDR3 length is 14 residues. V shed 6 bases, J shed 1 base, and the junction held 1 base outside the gene matches. CDR1 is MNHEY and CDR2 is SVGAGI in the germline V gene. The CDR3 nucleotides read TGTGCCAGCAGGGACAGGGGTGCCAAAAACATTCAGTACTTC. Translation gives CASRDRGAKNIQYF.

This chain connects TRBV6-5 to TRBJ2-7, with 11 bases that match TRBD2. Germline trimming cut 7 bases from V and 3 bases from J; bases unmatched to any gene: 5. There are 14 residues in the CDR3. CDR1 and CDR2 (germline): MNHEY, SVGAGI. The CDR3 sequence: CASNPSGGSYEQYF. For the CDR3, the DNA is TGTGCCAGCAACCCTAGCGGGGGGAGCTACGAGCAGTACTTC.

The chain has TRBV9 and TRBJ2-1; D possibly corresponds to TRBD1 (6 bases). Germline lookup yields CDR1 SGDLS and CDR2 YYNGEE. This CDR3 is 15 amino acids long. Trimming cost V 3 bases and J 0 bases, with 10 bases left between them. The CDR3 bases are TGTGCCAGCAGCGAGGGGGTGAGCTCCTACAATGAGCAGTTCTTC. As protein: CASSEGVSSYNEQFF. Supplemented by reference TRBV9 and TRBJ2-1, the full variable domain reads DSGVTQTPKHLITATGQRVTLRCSPRSGDLSVYWYQQSLDQGLQFLIQYYNGEERAKGNILERFSAQQFPDLHSELNLSSLELGDSALYFCASSEGVSSYNEQFFGPGTRLTVL.

The J gene is TRBJ2-3, the V gene TRBV9; 10 bases agree with TRBD2. The CDR3 covers 16 residues. The germline V gene encodes CDR1 SGDLS and CDR2 YYNGEE. The V gene end was trimmed by 0 bases and the J gene end by 8 bases; junction bases not matched to a gene: 9. The DNA for the CDR3 is TGTGCCAGCAGCGTAGCTGACCTAGCGGGGGCGGGTACGCAGTATTTT. Protein sequence: CASSVADLAGAGTQYF.